Included here is one T cell receptor beta chain sequence, with context. Some clones are missing from TCRdb's copy, which holds only in-frame ones; the method was immunoSEQ multiplex PCR. Of around 80,000 clones in the sample, 85% to 90% were seen once. Trimming cost V 4 bases and J 5 bases, with 5 bases left between them. Germline V gives CDR1 GTSNPN, CDR2 SVGIG (reference sequence). The CDR3 is made up of 10 amino acids. The data derive from a study of OX40 agonist ivuxolimab in advanced cancers. Sample: CD4+ or CD8+ T cells sorted from blood, taken in a trial of the OX40 agonist ivuxolimab. The source of this sequence is an adult with an advanced solid tumor such as melanoma, head and neck, liver or kidney cancer. The chain carries TRBV30 and TRBJ2-5, with a tentative D call TRBD1 (5 bases). CDR3 in amino acids: CAWTGETQYF. The CDR3 DNA follows: TGTGCCTGGACAGGGGAGACCCAGTACTTC.